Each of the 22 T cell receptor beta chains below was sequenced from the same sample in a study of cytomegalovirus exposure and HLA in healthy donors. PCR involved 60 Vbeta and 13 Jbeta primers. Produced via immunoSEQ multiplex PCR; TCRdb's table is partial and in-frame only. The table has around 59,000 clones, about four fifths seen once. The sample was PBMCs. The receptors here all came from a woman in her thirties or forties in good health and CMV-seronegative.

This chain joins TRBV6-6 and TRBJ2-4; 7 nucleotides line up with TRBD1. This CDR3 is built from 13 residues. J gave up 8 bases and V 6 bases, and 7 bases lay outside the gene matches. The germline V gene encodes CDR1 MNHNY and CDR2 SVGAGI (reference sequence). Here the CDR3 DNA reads TGTGCCAGCAGGACGACAGGGTACGACATTCAGTACTTC. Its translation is CASRTTGYDIQYF.

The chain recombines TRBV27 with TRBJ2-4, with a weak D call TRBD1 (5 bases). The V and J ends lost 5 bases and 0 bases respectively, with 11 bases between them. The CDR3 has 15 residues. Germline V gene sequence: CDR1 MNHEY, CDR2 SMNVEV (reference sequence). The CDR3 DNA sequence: TGTGCCAGCAGTGACAGCCAACTAGCCAAAAACATTCAGTACTTC. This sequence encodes CASSDSQLAKNIQYF.

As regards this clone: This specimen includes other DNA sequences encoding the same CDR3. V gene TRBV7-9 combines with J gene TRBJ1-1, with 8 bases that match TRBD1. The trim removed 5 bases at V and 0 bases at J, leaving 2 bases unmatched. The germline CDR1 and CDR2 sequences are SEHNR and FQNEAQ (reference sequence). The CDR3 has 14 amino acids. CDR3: CASSRTGLNTEAFF. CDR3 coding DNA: TGTGCCAGCAGCCGGACAGGGCTGAACACTGAAGCTTTCTTT.

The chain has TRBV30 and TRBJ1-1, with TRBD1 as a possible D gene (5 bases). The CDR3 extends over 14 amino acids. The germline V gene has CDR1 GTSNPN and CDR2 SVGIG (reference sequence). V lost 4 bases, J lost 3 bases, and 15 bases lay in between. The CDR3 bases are TGTGCCTGGACCCCGGGGGGGTTTGACACTGAAGCTTTCTTT. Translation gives CAWTPGGFDTEAFF.

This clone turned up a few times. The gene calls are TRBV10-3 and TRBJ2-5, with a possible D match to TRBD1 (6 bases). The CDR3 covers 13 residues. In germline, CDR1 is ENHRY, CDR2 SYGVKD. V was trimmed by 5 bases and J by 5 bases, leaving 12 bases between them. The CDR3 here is CAISRPGDETQYF. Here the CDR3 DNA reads TGTGCCATCAGTCGCCCAGGGGACGAGACCCAGTACTTC.

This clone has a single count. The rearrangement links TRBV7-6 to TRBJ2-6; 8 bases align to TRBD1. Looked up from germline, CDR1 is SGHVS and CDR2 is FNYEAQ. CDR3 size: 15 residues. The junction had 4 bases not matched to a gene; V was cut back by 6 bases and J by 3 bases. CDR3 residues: CASSQGAGGANVLTF. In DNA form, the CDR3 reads TGTGCCAGCAGTCAGGGGGCGGGTGGGGCCAACGTCCTGACTTTC.

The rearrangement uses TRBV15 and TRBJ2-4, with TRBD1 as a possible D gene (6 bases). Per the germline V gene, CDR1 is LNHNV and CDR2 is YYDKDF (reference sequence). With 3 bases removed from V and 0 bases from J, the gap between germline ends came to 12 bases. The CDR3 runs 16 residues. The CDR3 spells CATSRGAWEAKNIQYF. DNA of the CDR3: TGTGCCACCAGCAGGGGGGCCTGGGAAGCCAAAAACATTCAGTACTTC.

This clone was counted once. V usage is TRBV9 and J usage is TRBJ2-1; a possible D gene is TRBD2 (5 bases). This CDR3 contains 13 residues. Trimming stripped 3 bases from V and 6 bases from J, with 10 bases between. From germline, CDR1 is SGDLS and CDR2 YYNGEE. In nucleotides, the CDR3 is TGTGCCAGCAGCGCTGGACTTCTCAATGAGCAGTTCTTC. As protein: CASSAGLLNEQFF.

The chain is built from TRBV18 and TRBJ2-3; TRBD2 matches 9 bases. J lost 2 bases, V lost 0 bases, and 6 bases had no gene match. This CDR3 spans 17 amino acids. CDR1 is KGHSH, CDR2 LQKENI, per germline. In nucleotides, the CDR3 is TGTGCCAGCTCACCACCGAGTTTAGCGGGAGACACAGATACGCAGTATTTT. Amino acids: CASSPPSLAGDTDTQYF.

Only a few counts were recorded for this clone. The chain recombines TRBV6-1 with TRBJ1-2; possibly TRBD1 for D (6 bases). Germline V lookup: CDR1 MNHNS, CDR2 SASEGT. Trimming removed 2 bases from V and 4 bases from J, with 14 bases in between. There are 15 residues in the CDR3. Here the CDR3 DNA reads TGTGCCAGCAGTGAATTCGGACAGCGTGTCTATGGCTACACCTTC. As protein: CASSEFGQRVYGYTF.

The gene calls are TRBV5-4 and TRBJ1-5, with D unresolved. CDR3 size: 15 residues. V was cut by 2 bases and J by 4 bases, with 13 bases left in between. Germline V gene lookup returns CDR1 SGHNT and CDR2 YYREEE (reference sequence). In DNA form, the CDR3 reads TGTGCCAGCAGCTTCCCCGGGGAAGATAATCAGCCCCAGCATTTT. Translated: CASSFPGEDNQPQHF.

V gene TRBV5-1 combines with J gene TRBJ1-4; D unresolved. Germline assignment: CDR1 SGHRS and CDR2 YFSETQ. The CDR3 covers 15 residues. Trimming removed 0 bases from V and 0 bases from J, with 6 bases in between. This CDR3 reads CASSLAQTTNEKLFF. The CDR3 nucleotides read TGCGCCAGCAGCTTGGCGCAGACAACTAATGAAAAACTGTTTTTT.

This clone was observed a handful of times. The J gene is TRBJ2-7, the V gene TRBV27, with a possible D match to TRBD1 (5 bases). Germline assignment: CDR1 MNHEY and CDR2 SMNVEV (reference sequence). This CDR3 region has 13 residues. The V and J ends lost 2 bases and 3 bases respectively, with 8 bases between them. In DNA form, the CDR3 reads TGTGCCAGCAGTTTAACACAGGACTACGAGCAGTACTTC. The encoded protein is CASSLTQDYEQYF.

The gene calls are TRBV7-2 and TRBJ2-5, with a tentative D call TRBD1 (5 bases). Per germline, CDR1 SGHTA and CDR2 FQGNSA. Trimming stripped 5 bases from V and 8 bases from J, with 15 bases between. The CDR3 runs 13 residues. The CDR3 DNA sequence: TGTGCCAGCAGCATAACAGGAATGCCCACCCAGTACTTC. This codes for CASSITGMPTQYF.

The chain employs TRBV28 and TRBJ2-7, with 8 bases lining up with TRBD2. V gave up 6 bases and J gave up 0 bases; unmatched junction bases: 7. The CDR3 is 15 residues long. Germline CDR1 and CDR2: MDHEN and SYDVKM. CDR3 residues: CASSPGGGHSYEQYF. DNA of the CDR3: TGTGCCAGCAGCCCCGGGGGGGGACACTCCTACGAGCAGTACTTC.

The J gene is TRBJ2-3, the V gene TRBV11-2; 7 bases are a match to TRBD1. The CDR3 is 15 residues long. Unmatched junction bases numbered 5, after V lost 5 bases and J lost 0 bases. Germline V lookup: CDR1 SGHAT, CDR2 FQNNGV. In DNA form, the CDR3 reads TGTGCCAGCAGCGAAGGACAGGTTAGCACAGATACGCAGTATTTT. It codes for CASSEGQVSTDTQYF.

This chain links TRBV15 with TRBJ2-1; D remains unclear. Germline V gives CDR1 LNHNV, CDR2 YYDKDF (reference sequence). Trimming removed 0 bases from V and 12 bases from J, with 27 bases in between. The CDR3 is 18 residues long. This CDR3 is CATSRDSWPALPRWRQFF. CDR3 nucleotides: TGTGCCACCAGCAGAGATAGTTGGCCAGCGCTCCCCCGCTGGCGGCAGTTCTTC.

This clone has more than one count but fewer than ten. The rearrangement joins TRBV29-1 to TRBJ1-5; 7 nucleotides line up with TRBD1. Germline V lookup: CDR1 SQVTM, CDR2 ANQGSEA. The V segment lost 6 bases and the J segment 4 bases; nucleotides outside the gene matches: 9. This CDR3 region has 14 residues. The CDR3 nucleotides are TGCAGCGTGACAGGGTCGGGGGATAATCAGCCCCAGCATTTT. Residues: CSVTGSGDNQPQHF.

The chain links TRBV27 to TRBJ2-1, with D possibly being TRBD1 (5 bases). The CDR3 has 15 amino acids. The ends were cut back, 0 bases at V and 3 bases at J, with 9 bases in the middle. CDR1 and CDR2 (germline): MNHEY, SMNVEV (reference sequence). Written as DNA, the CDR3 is TGTGCCAGCAGTTTATCCAGGGATCTCTACAATGAGCAGTTCTTC. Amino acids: CASSLSRDLYNEQFF.

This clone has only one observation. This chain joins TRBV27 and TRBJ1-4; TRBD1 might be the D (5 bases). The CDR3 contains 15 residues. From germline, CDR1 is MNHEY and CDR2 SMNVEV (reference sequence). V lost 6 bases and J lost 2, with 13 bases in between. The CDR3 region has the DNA TGTGCCAGCAGGCAGGGTCGAACGACTAATGAAAAACTGTTTTTT. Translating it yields CASRQGRTTNEKLFF.

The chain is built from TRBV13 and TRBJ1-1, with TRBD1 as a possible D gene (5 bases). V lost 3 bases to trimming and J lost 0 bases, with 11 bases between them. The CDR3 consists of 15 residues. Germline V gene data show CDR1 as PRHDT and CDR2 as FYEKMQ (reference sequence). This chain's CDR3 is CASSLGGDMNTEAFF. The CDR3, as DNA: TGTGCCAGCAGCTTGGGGGGAGATATGAACACTGAAGCTTTCTTT.

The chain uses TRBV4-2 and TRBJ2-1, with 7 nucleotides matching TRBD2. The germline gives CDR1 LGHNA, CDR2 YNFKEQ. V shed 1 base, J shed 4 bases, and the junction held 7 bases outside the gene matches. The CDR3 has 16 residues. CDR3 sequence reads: CASSQARIGGYNEQFF. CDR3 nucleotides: TGTGCCAGCAGCCAAGCGAGGATCGGGGGGTACAATGAGCAGTTCTTC.